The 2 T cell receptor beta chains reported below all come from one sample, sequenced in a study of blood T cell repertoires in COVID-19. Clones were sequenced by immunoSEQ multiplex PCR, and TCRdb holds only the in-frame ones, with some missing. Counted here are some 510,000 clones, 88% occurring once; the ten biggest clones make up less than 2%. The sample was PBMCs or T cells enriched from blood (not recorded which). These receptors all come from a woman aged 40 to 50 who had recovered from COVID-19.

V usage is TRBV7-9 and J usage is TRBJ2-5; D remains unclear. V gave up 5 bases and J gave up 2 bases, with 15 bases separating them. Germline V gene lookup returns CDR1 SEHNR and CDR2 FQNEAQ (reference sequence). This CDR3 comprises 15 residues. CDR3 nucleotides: TGTGCCAGCAGCCCTAGTTTGCAGATACAAGAGACCCAGTACTTC. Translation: CASSPSLQIQETQYF.

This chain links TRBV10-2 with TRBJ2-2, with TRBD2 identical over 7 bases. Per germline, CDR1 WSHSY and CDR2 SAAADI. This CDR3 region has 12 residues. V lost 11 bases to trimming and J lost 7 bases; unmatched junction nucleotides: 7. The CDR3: CAGREFDGELFF. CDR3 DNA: TGCGCCGGGCGGGAGTTCGACGGGGAGCTGTTTTTT.